One and the same sample provided the 24 T cell receptor beta chains below, sequenced in a study of blood T cell repertoires in COVID-19. Profiled with immunoSEQ multiplex PCR; TCRdb holds only in-frame clones, not every one. The sample records about 130,000 clones, around nine tenths being singletons. Sequenced input: peripheral blood. These receptor sequences come from a man between 60 and 75 years old with COVID-19, enrolled during active disease.

The CDR3 region is CSAWGGQGEYNEQFF. The CDR3 DNA sequence: TGCAGCGCTTGGGGAGGACAGGGGGAGTACAATGAGCAGTTCTTC. V gene TRBV29-1 combines with J gene TRBJ2-1; 10 positions agree with TRBD1. The germline CDR1 and CDR2 sequences are SQVTM and ANQGSEA. CDR3 length: 15 residues. V was pared by 7 bases and J by 4 bases, with 10 bases of the junction left unmatched.

This chain uses TRBV2 with TRBJ1-2; TRBD1 is a possible D gene (6 bases). In germline, CDR1 is SNHLY, CDR2 FYNNEI. Trimming took off 7 bases at V and 4 bases at J, with 19 bases between the two ends. This CDR3 comprises 15 residues. The CDR3 nucleotides read TGTGCCAGCACCATGAAAAGGACAGAGCTCTATGGCTACACCTTC. It specifies CASTMKRTELYGYTF. Together with reference TRBV2 and TRBJ1-2, the CDR3 gives the full variable domain: EPEVTQTPSHQVTQMGQEVILRCVPISNHLYFYWYRQILGQKVEFLVSFYNNEISEKSEIFDDQFSVERPDGSNFTLKIRSTKLEDSAMYFCASTMKRTELYGYTFGSGTRLTVV.

The CDR3 DNA sequence: TGCGCCAGCAGCAGGGAGGTGGCGACCTCTTACAATGAGCAGTTCTTC. It encodes CASSREVATSYNEQFF. This sequence joins TRBV4-3 and TRBJ2-1; tentatively, D is TRBD2 (6 bases). V was clipped by 5 bases and J by 4 bases, with 18 bases between them. Germline values: CDR1 LGHNA, CDR2 YSLEER. CDR3 length equals 16 residues.

The J gene is TRBJ1-5, the V gene TRBV19; D call uncertain. This CDR3 is built from 17 residues. V was cut by 4 bases and J by 0 bases, with 16 bases left in between. CDR1 and CDR2 from the germline V gene are LNHDA and SQIVND (reference sequence). The CDR3 DNA reads as TGTGCCAGTAGTAAGCGCGGGCTATACTATAGCAATCAGCCCCAGCATTTT. Translating gives CASSKRGLYYSNQPQHF.

This sequence joins TRBV7-9 and TRBJ2-1; D is perhaps TRBD1 (6 bases). The CDR3 is 17 amino acids. Germline V lookup: CDR1 SEHNR, CDR2 FQNEAQ (reference sequence). Trimming pared 2 bases from V and 9 bases from J, leaving 23 bases between. The CDR3 sequence is CASSLPEGVFAPGEQFF. The CDR3 nucleotides are TGTGCCAGCAGCTTACCCGAGGGGGTTTTCGCTCCCGGTGAGCAGTTCTTC.

This sequence joins TRBV12-3 or TRBV12-4 and TRBJ2-1; 7 bases are shared with TRBD2. With 5 bases clipped from V and 7 bases from J, the junction kept 5 bases outside the gene matches. The CDR3 covers 13 residues. The CDR3 reads CASSRYSGNEQFF. The CDR3 DNA reads as TGTGCCAGCAGTCGTTATAGCGGGAATGAGCAGTTCTTC.

This rearrangement joins TRBV2 to TRBJ2-6; D is possibly TRBD1 (5 bases). V was shortened by 4 bases and J by 0 bases, with 10 bases between the two germline ends. CDR1 is SNHLY and CDR2 is FYNNEI in the germline V gene. This CDR3 comprises 16 residues. This CDR3 is CASSVRGYSGANVLTF. The CDR3 DNA sequence: TGTGCCAGCAGTGTAAGGGGCTACTCTGGGGCCAACGTCCTGACTTTC.

The J gene is TRBJ2-2, the V gene TRBV6-6; TRBD1 matches 7 bases. Germline assignment: CDR1 MNHNY and CDR2 SVGAGI (reference sequence). V was pared by 6 bases and J by 1 base, with 5 bases of the junction left unmatched. The CDR3 totals 15 residues. The DNA of the CDR3 is TGTGCCAGCAGGCCGGGACAGAGGAACACCGGGGAGCTGTTTTTT. This encodes CASRPGQRNTGELFF.

The J gene is TRBJ2-1, the V gene TRBV4-3; D not certain. CDR1 and CDR2 from the germline V gene are LGHNA and YSLEER. The CDR3 contains 14 residues. The V and J ends lost 3 bases and 9 bases respectively, with 15 bases between them. This CDR3 reads CASSQASRIGEQFF. The CDR3 DNA reads as TGCGCCAGCAGCCAGGCATCTAGGATTGGTGAGCAGTTCTTC.

This sequence joins TRBV18 and TRBJ2-7, with D perhaps matching TRBD1 (6 bases). The germline V gene has CDR1 KGHSH and CDR2 LQKENI. V lost 3 bases and J 3 bases, leaving 15 bases between the germline ends. The CDR3 length is 15 residues. In DNA, the CDR3 is TGTGCCAGCTCACCGGGGGCCAGACCCCTCTACGAGCAGTACTTC. Protein product: CASSPGARPLYEQYF.

The chain employs TRBV13 and TRBJ2-5, with TRBD1 matching 7 bases. Trimming cost V 0 bases and J 5 bases; bases outside gene matches: 3. The V gene's germline CDR1 is PRHDT and CDR2 FYEKMQ (reference sequence). The CDR3 is 14 residues long. In DNA, the CDR3 is TGTGCCAGCAGCTTAGGAGGGGGCGGGGAGACCCAGTACTTC. Protein product: CASSLGGGGETQYF.

This clone was observed once. This sequence joins TRBV12-3 or TRBV12-4 and TRBJ1-1; D possibly corresponds to TRBD1 (6 bases). This CDR3 is built from 12 residues. Trimming shortened V by 6 bases and J by 12 bases, and 17 bases separated the two germline ends. The CDR3 reads CASSPGHLETFF. Written as DNA, the CDR3 is TGTGCCAGCAGCCCGGGACACCTGGAGACTTTCTTT.

The chain has TRBV19 and TRBJ2-3; 8 nucleotides align to TRBD2. Germline V gene sequence: CDR1 LNHDA, CDR2 SQIVND (reference sequence). V shed 9 bases and J 4 bases; nucleotides not matched to a gene: 9. The CDR3 runs 14 residues. DNA of the CDR3: TGTGCCAGCGGGACATCGGGAGGGCCAGATACGCAGTATTTT. This encodes CASGTSGGPDTQYF.

This clone is a singleton in its sample. The chain couples TRBV9 to TRBJ2-7; 10 bases agree with TRBD2. Unmatched junction bases numbered 5, after V lost 0 bases and J lost 5 bases. Germline loops: CDR1 SGDLS, CDR2 YYNGEE. The CDR3 extends over 15 amino acids. DNA of the CDR3: TGTGCCAGCAGCGTAGCTAGCGGGAGCCTCGACGAGCAGTACTTC. This translates into CASSVASGSLDEQYF.

The chain couples TRBV29-1 to TRBJ1-4; the D is unclear. This CDR3 comprises 13 residues. The germline CDR1 and CDR2 sequences are SQVTM and ANQGSEA. V lost 7 bases, J lost 3 bases, and 12 bases lay in between. In nucleotides, the CDR3 is TGCAGCGCTGGGCAGACCGCTAATGAAAAACTGTTTTTT. Translated: CSAGQTANEKLFF.

This clone was counted once. The chain is built from TRBV18 and TRBJ2-7; maybe TRBD1 (6 bases). Trimming shortened V by 4 bases and J by 5 bases, and 15 bases separated the two germline ends. From germline, CDR1 is KGHSH and CDR2 LQKENI. The CDR3 contains 14 residues. The CDR3 loop reads CASSLQGGFNEQYF. CDR3 DNA: TGTGCCAGCTCACTACAGGGCGGGTTTAACGAGCAGTACTTC.

The CDR3 DNA follows: TGTGCCAGCTCTAGCGGCCAAGAGACCCAGTACTTC. Translating gives CASSSGQETQYF. This chain links TRBV12-3 or TRBV12-4 with TRBJ2-5; TRBD2 matches 7 bases. The CDR3 runs to 12 residues. The junction had 1 base not matched to a gene; V was cut back by 8 bases and J by 1 base.

The chain couples TRBV4-3 to TRBJ2-2, with 8 bases matching TRBD2. Germline lookup yields CDR1 LGHNA and CDR2 YSLEER. The CDR3 is made up of 17 amino acids. J gave up 5 bases and V 0 bases, and 8 bases lay outside the gene matches. CDR3 residues: CASSQDHGRAGTGELFF. CDR3 in DNA: TGCGCCAGCAGCCAAGATCACGGGAGGGCCGGAACCGGGGAGCTGTTTTTT.

The V and J genes are TRBV7-9 and TRBJ1-6, with TRBD1 as a possible D gene (6 bases). The V gene lost 2 bases and the J gene lost 11 bases, with 13 bases spanning the gap. The CDR3 contains 14 residues. Germline V gene data show CDR1 as SEHNR and CDR2 as FQNEAQ (reference sequence). CDR3 DNA: TGTGCCAGCAGCTTATGGTCAGGGGCGACACCCCTCCACTTT. This codes for CASSLWSGATPLHF.

V usage is TRBV19 and J usage is TRBJ1-2, with 8 bases matching TRBD1. The CDR3 is 13 residues long. After removal of 4 bases from V and 7 bases from J, the junction contained 5 bases not matched to a gene. Looked up from germline, CDR1 is LNHDA and CDR2 is SQIVND (reference sequence). This CDR3 reads CASSTGQGSGYTF. As DNA, the CDR3 is TGTGCCAGTAGTACTGGACAGGGAAGTGGCTACACCTTC.

V gene TRBV11-2 combines with J gene TRBJ1-4; 8 positions agree with TRBD1. This CDR3 has 15 amino acids. V was clipped by 3 bases and J by 3 bases; unmatched bases: 3. The germline V gene encodes CDR1 SGHAT and CDR2 FQNNGV. DNA of the CDR3: TGTGCCAGCAGCTTCGGGACAGGTGCTAATGAAAAACTGTTTTTT. Protein sequence: CASSFGTGANEKLFF.

V and J are TRBV7-9 and TRBJ1-1, with a tentative D call TRBD1 (6 bases). Germline V gene data show CDR1 as SEHNR and CDR2 as FQNEAQ (reference sequence). This CDR3 region has 14 residues. V was shortened by 0 bases and J by 2 bases, with 7 bases between the two germline ends. The CDR3 is CASSLAGTNTEAFF. The CDR3 region has the DNA TGTGCCAGCAGCTTAGCGGGGACAAACACTGAAGCTTTCTTT.

This chain links TRBV29-1 with TRBJ2-1; possible D gene TRBD2, 6 bases. The CDR3 sequence is 14 residues long. Deletions cut 2 bases from V and 0 bases from J, with 8 bases between. Germline loops: CDR1 SQVTM, CDR2 ANQGSEA. DNA of the CDR3: TGCAGCGTTGAAAGGGACTTCTCCTACAATGAGCAGTTCTTC. This translates into CSVERDFSYNEQFF.

This chain joins TRBV6-6 and TRBJ2-7, with D possibly TRBD1 on 6 matching bases. V lost 6 bases, J lost 3 bases, and 12 bases lay in between. CDR1 and CDR2 from the germline V gene are MNHNY and SVGAGI (reference sequence). This CDR3 has 13 residues. The CDR3 sequence is CASSRDTFYEQYF. CDR3 bases: TGTGCCAGCAGCCGGGACACCTTCTACGAGCAGTACTTC.